This is a list of T cell receptor beta chains from one sample in a study of blood T cell repertoires in COVID-19. Profiled with immunoSEQ multiplex PCR; TCRdb holds only in-frame clones, not every one. Seen here are approximately 140,000 clones, about nine tenths observed once, and the top ten hold under 12%. Sequencing input: peripheral blood. These receptors were collected from a middle-aged man with active or convalescent COVID-19. CDR3s include the opening cysteine and the closing phenylalanine or tryptophan. Fields, in order: J gene, D gene, clone size, V gene, CDR3 protein, CDR3 DNA. A D gene is named only where the DNA matches it firmly. Size values are once, few and many counts, or a class for expanded clones, and some rows have none.

J gene: TRBJ2-1; D gene: TRBD1; clone size: -; V gene: TRBV29-1; CDR3 protein: CSVGPGQGSYNEQFF; CDR3 DNA: TGCAGCGTTGGCCCGGGACAGGGATCCTACAATGAGCAGTTCTTC
J gene: TRBJ2-2; D gene: TRBD2; clone size: -; V gene: TRBV19; CDR3 protein: CASSQWTSGINGELFF; CDR3 DNA: TGTGCCAGTAGTCAGTGGACTAGCGGGATTAACGGGGAGCTGTTTTTT
J gene: TRBJ1-5; D gene: -; clone size: -; V gene: TRBV6-5; CDR3 protein: CASLYEGFQPQHF; CDR3 DNA: TGTGCCAGCCTATACGAGGGATTTCAGCCCCAGCATTTT
J gene: TRBJ1-1; D gene: -; clone size: -; V gene: TRBV6-5; CDR3 protein: CASSYSGGRAFF; CDR3 DNA: TGTGCCAGCAGTTACTCGGGGGGGCGAGCTTTCTTT
J gene: TRBJ2-7; D gene: TRBD1; clone size: -; V gene: TRBV7-7; CDR3 protein: CASSRGGDSYEQYF; CDR3 DNA: TGTGCTAGCAGCCGAGGGGGCGACTCCTACGAGCAGTACTTC
J gene: TRBJ1-4; D gene: -; clone size: -; V gene: TRBV30; CDR3 protein: CAWSVRYPGSEKLFF; CDR3 DNA: TGTGCCTGGAGTGTACGTTACCCCGGGAGTGAAAAACTGTTTTTT
J gene: TRBJ2-7; D gene: TRBD1; clone size: once; V gene: TRBV27; CDR3 protein: CASRPRTGGSYEQYF; CDR3 DNA: TGTGCCAGCAGACCCCGGACAGGCGGATCCTACGAGCAGTACTTC
J gene: TRBJ2-5; D gene: -; clone size: -; V gene: TRBV19; CDR3 protein: CASSIRQGGQETQYF; CDR3 DNA: TGTGCCAGTAGTATCCGTCAGGGAGGCCAAGAGACCCAGTACTTC
J gene: TRBJ1-4; D gene: -; clone size: once; V gene: TRBV5-4; CDR3 protein: CASSTVPGGAYEKLFF; CDR3 DNA: TGTGCCAGCAGCACCGTCCCGGGAGGGGCTTATGAAAAACTGTTTTTT
J gene: TRBJ1-3; D gene: -; clone size: -; V gene: TRBV28; CDR3 protein: CASSFGQGRDTIYF; CDR3 DNA: TGTGCCAGCAGTTTCGGCCAGGGGAGAGACACCATATATTTT
J gene: TRBJ1-6; D gene: TRBD1; clone size: -; V gene: TRBV7-9; CDR3 protein: CASSLNHGQGINSPLHF; CDR3 DNA: TGTGCCAGCAGCTTAAATCACGGACAGGGTATTAATTCACCCCTCCACTTT
J gene: TRBJ2-1; D gene: TRBD2; clone size: -; V gene: TRBV6-5; CDR3 protein: CASTASGYNEQFF; CDR3 DNA: TGTGCCAGCACGGCTAGCGGCTACAATGAGCAGTTCTTC
J gene: TRBJ1-6; D gene: -; clone size: -; V gene: TRBV28; CDR3 protein: CASSWGDPLHF; CDR3 DNA: TGTGCCAGCAGTTGGGGGGATCCCCTCCACTTT
J gene: TRBJ2-7; D gene: TRBD1; clone size: -; V gene: TRBV6-5; CDR3 protein: CASSYSTGSYYEQYF; CDR3 DNA: TGTGCCAGCAGTTACTCGACAGGGTCCTACTACGAGCAGTACTTC
J gene: TRBJ2-7; D gene: -; clone size: -; V gene: TRBV6-5; CDR3 protein: CASSYSRESENYEQYF; CDR3 DNA: TGTGCCAGCAGTTACTCACGGGAATCCGAGAACTACGAGCAGTACTTC
J gene: TRBJ1-5; D gene: TRBD1; clone size: -; V gene: TRBV6-5; CDR3 protein: CASSLETGHSNQPQHF; CDR3 DNA: TGTGCCAGCAGTTTGGAGACAGGGCATAGCAATCAGCCCCAGCATTTT
J gene: TRBJ2-5; D gene: TRBD2; clone size: -; V gene: TRBV7-2; CDR3 protein: CASFLLAGTGKETQYF; CDR3 DNA: TGTGCCAGCTTTCTCCTAGCGGGAACCGGCAAAGAGACCCAGTACTTC
J gene: TRBJ2-7; D gene: TRBD1; clone size: few; V gene: TRBV3-1/TRBV3-2; CDR3 protein: CASSQTGTGQYF; CDR3 DNA: TGTGCCAGCAGCCAAACCGGGACAGGGCAGTACTTC
J gene: TRBJ2-1; D gene: -; clone size: -; V gene: TRBV28; CDR3 protein: CASSLVSNRVNEQFF; CDR3 DNA: TGTGCCAGCAGTTTAGTTTCGAACAGGGTTAATGAGCAGTTCTTC
J gene: TRBJ2-5; D gene: -; clone size: -; V gene: TRBV5-1; CDR3 protein: CASREEETQYF; CDR3 DNA: TGCGCCAGCAGGGAGGAGGAGACCCAGTACTTC
J gene: TRBJ1-4; D gene: -; clone size: -; V gene: TRBV2; CDR3 protein: CASSDDSKNEKLFF; CDR3 DNA: TGTGCCAGCAGTGATGACAGTAAAAATGAAAAACTGTTTTTT
J gene: TRBJ2-3; D gene: TRBD2; clone size: -; V gene: TRBV7-9; CDR3 protein: CASSSLAGSTDTQYF; CDR3 DNA: TGTGCCAGCAGCTCCTTAGCGGGAAGCACAGATACGCAGTATTTT